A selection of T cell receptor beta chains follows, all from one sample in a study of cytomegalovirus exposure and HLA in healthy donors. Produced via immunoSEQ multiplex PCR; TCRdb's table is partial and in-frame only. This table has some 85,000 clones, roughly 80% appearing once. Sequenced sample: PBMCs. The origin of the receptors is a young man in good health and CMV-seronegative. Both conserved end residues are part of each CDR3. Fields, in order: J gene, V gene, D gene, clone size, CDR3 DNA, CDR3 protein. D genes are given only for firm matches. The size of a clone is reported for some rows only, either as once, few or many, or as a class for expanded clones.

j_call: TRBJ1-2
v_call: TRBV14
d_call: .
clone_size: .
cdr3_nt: TGTGCCAGCAGCCAAGTCAACAGCGGGCCCTATGGCTACACCTTC
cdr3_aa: CASSQVNSGPYGYTF

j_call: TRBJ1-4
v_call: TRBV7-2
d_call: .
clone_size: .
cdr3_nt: TGTGCCAGCAGCGGTGGGCCGGTGCGAGGGAGAAAACTGTTTTTT
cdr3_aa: CASSGGPVRGRKLFF

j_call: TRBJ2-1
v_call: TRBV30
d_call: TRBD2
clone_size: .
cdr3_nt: TGTGCCTGGAGATTCGGTGCGGCGGGAGGGGTCTCCTACAATGAGCAGTTCTTC
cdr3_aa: CAWRFGAAGGVSYNEQFF

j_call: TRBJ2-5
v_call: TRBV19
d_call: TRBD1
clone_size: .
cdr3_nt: TGTGCCAGTAGTGCAGGGGGATTGCTGCGTACCCAGTACTTC
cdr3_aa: CASSAGGLLRTQYF

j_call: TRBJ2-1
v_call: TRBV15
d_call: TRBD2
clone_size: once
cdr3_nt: TGTGCCACCAGCAGAGAGCGGGAGGCCTACAATGAGCAGTTCTTC
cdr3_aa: CATSREREAYNEQFF

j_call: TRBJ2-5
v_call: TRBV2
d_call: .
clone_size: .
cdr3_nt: TGTGCCAGCAACAGGGCGGTCCTCGGGGAGACCCAGTACTTC
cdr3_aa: CASNRAVLGETQYF

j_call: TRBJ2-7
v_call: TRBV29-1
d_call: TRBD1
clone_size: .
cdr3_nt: TGCAGCGTTGAAATTGGGACAGGGAGCTTCTACGAGCAGTACTTC
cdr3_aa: CSVEIGTGSFYEQYF

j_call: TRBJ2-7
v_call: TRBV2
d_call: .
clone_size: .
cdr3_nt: TGTGCCAGCAGGCTAGCAGGGGCTGGGGACGAGCAGTACTTC
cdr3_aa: CASRLAGAGDEQYF

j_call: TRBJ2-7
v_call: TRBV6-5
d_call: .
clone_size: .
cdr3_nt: TGTGCCAGCAAAGGTCCTAGATGGGAGCAGTACTTC
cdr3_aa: CASKGPRWEQYF

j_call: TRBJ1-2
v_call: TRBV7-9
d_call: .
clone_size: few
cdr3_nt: TGTTCCAGCAGCCGAAACAGGGAACCCTACACCTTC
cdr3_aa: CSSSRNREPYTF

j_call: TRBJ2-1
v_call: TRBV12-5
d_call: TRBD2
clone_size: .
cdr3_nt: TGTGCTAGTGCTAGCGGGAGAGAAAATGAGCAGTTCTTC
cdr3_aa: CASASGRENEQFF

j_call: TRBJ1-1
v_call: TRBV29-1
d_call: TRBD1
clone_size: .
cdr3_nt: TGCAGCGTCCACAAGGGGGCCATGAACACTGAAGCTTTCTTT
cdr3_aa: CSVHKGAMNTEAFF

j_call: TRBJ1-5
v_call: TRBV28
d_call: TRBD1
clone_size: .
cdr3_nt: TGTTCCAGCGGGGACAGTTATAGCAATCAGCCCCAGCATTTT
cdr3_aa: CSSGDSYSNQPQHF

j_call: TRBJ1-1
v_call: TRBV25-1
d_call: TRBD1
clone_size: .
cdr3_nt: TGTGCCAGCAGTGACAGGGGGCGAACTGAAGCTTTCTTT
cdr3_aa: CASSDRGRTEAFF

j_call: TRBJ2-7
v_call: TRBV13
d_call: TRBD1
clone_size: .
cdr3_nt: TGTGCCAGCAGCTTCGGGACAGGGCATTACGAGCAGTACTTC
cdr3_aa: CASSFGTGHYEQYF

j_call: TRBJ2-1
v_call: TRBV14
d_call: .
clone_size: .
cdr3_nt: TGTGCCAGCAGCTCCACATTTAGCTCGGAGCAGTTCTTC
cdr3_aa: CASSSTFSSEQFF

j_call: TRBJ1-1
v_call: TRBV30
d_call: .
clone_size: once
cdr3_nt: TGTGCCTGGAGTGAACAGGGTTGGACTGAAGCTTTCTTT
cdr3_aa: CAWSEQGWTEAFF

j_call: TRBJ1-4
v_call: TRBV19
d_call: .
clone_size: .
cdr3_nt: TGTGCCAGTAGAAGGGGAACTAATGAAAAACTGTTTTTT
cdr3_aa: CASRRGTNEKLFF

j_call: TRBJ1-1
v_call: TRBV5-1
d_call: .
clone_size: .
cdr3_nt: TGCGCCAGCAGCCCGGTGAACTTTAACACTGAAGCTTTCTTT
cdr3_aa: CASSPVNFNTEAFF

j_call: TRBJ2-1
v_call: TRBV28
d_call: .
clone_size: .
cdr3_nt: TGTGCCAGCAGTTTACTGGGGAGTCAGCAGTTCTTC
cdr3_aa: CASSLLGSQQFF

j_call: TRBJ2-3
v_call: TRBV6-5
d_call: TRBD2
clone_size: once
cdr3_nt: TGTGCCAGCAGTTACGGACTAGCGTATAGCACAGATACGCAGTATTTT
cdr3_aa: CASSYGLAYSTDTQYF